This paragraph covers one T cell receptor (beta chain) sequence. With 60 Vbeta and 13 Jbeta primers, the PCR was carried out. Repertoires were generated with immunoSEQ multiplex PCR, while TCRdb's copy carries only in-frame clones and drops some. Of more than 100,000 clones listed, roughly 68% are singletons. The data were obtained in a study of cytomegalovirus exposure and HLA in healthy donors. From germline, CDR1 is PRHDT and CDR2 FYEKMQ (reference sequence). The CDR3 is made up of 14 amino acids. Trimming pared 6 bases from V and 8 bases from J, leaving 17 bases between. The chain uses TRBV13 and TRBJ2-1, with D possibly matching TRBD1 (6 bases). The source is a woman aged 50 to 60 in good health and CMV-seropositive. Specimen: PBMCs. The chain's CDR3 is CASSLRLQGYEQFF. Here the CDR3 DNA reads TGTGCCAGCAGTCTTCGTTTACAGGGTTATGAGCAGTTCTTC.